These 29 T cell receptor beta chains were all obtained from the same sample, sequenced in a study of CD8 T cells in ankylosing spondylitis. TCRdb fed the 5' RACE reads into MiXCR, producing one record per CDR3 protein. The table lists 35,000 to 40,000 distinct CDR3 sequences, more than 15% of them singletons. What was sequenced was blood. The receptors shown here come from a male donor with ankylosing spondylitis or in good health (not recorded which).

The sample holds a few counts of this clonotype. The CDR3 DNA follows: TGTGCCAGCAGCCGGGGGGCGGGGAACAATCAGCCCCAGCATTTT. This sequence encodes CASSRGAGNNQPQHF. This chain links TRBV3-1 with TRBJ1-5, with D possibly matching TRBD1 (6 bases). The CDR3 covers 15 residues. V lost 4 bases to trimming and J lost 3 bases, with 13 bases between them. Germline V gene sequence: CDR1 LGHDT, CDR2 YNNKEL (reference sequence).

This clonotype came up a few times. This chain joins TRBV28 and TRBJ2-5, with D tentatively TRBD1 or TRBD2 (5 bases each). CDR3 size: 16 residues. Germline V CDR1 and CDR2: MDHEN, SYDVKM. Between the trimmed V and J ends, which lost 6 bases and 4 bases, there was a span of 21 bases. CDR3 sequence: CASRKTVLRGTETQYF. The CDR3 DNA sequence: TGTGCCAGCAGAAAAACCGTTTTGAGGGGTACAGAGACCCAGTACTTC.

The chain recombines TRBV29-1 with TRBJ1-4; 9 bases are shared with TRBD1. The CDR3 loop spans 13 amino acids. The V segment lost 7 bases and the J segment 5 bases; nucleotides outside the gene matches: 5. The germline V gene encodes CDR1 SQVTM and CDR2 ANQGSEA. The CDR3 DNA sequence: TGCAGCGACCCGGGACAGGGCAATGAAAAACTGTTTTTT. Translating it yields CSDPGQGNEKLFF. Full variable domain (outside the CDR3, taken from reference TRBV29-1 and TRBJ1-4): SAVISQKPSRDICQRGTSLTIQCQVDSQVTMMFWYRQQPGQSLTLIATANQGSEATYESGFVIDKFPISRPNLTFSTLTVSNMSPEDSSIYLCSDPGQGNEKLFFGSGTQLSVL.

The genes are TRBV9 and TRBJ2-2; D ambiguous. Germline V CDR1 and CDR2: SGDLS, YYNGEE. Trimming cost V 0 bases and J 6 bases, with 6 bases left between them. The CDR3 length is 13 residues. CDR3 loop: CASSVVGAGELFF. The CDR3 coding sequence is TGTGCCAGCAGCGTAGTTGGGGCCGGGGAGCTGTTTTTT.

The rearrangement links TRBV20-1 to TRBJ2-3, with TRBD2 matching over 14 bases. Germline CDR1 and CDR2: DFQATT and SNEGSKA (reference sequence). The V gene end was trimmed by 6 bases and the J gene end by 1 base; junction bases not matched to a gene: 6. This CDR3 is built from 16 residues. CDR3 in DNA: TGCAGTGCCCAGGGGACTAGCGGGGGACGCACAGATACGCAGTATTTT. This sequence encodes CSAQGTSGGRTDTQYF.

This clonotype was seen more than once but under ten times. V gene TRBV6-5 combines with J gene TRBJ1-1, with 9 bases lining up with TRBD1. The V gene end was trimmed by 1 base and the J gene end by 6 bases; junction bases not matched to a gene: 3. This CDR3 has 14 amino acids. Looked up from germline, CDR1 is MNHEY and CDR2 is SVGAGI. The CDR3 is CASSYFTGGSEAFF. CDR3 sequence (DNA): TGTGCCAGCAGTTACTTTACAGGGGGCTCTGAAGCTTTCTTT.

This chain connects TRBV29-1 to TRBJ2-2; D gene unclear. Germline values: CDR1 SQVTM, CDR2 ANQGSEA. Trimming removed 7 bases at V and 5 bases at J, with 14 bases between. This CDR3 is built from 13 residues. The CDR3 DNA is TGCAGCGCCTATGTTGACGGGACCGGGGAGCTGTTTTTT. It specifies CSAYVDGTGELFF.

In this sample, this clonotype turned up once. The gene calls are TRBV28 and TRBJ2-7; 9 positions agree with TRBD1. V was pared by 6 bases and J by 3 bases, with 9 bases of the junction left unmatched. The CDR3 has 15 residues. Germline V gene data show CDR1 as MDHEN and CDR2 as SYDVKM. CDR3: CASSPLTGGFYEQYV. In nucleotides, the CDR3 is TGTGCCAGCAGCCCCCTAACAGGGGGCTTCTACGAGCAGTACGTC.

The chain employs TRBV4-1 and TRBJ1-2, with D perhaps matching TRBD1 (5 bases). Germline CDR1 MGHRA, CDR2 YSYEKL. CDR3 size: 16 residues. The V end was cut by 0 bases, the J end by 1 base, with 12 bases between. CDR3 residues: CASSQDWAGSNYGYTF. CDR3 in DNA: TGCGCCAGCAGCCAAGATTGGGCAGGGAGTAACTATGGCTACACCTTC.

Only a few counts were recorded for this clonotype. V and J are TRBV5-1 and TRBJ2-7, with D possibly called TRBD1 or TRBD2 (6 bases each). The CDR3 has 15 amino acids. Germline-derived CDR1 and CDR2 are SGHRS and YFSETQ. V lost 0 bases, J lost 5 bases, and 15 bases lay in between. The CDR3 spells CASSLVQGRRDEQYF. CDR3 nucleotides: TGCGCCAGCAGCTTGGTCCAGGGGAGGCGTGACGAGCAGTACTTC.

This clonotype has more than one count but fewer than ten. The CDR3 coding sequence is TGTGCCAGTTTTTCCTCGGGCCTCACGACCGGGGAGCTGTTTTTT. Its protein product is CASFSSGLTTGELFF. V gene TRBV28 combines with J gene TRBJ2-2; D unresolved. This CDR3 comprises 15 residues. Trimming stripped 9 bases from V and 5 bases from J, with 19 bases between. The germline CDR1 and CDR2 sequences are MDHEN and SYDVKM.

The chain is built from TRBV29-1 and TRBJ1-1; no reliable D call. Trimming removed 7 bases at V and 10 bases at J, with 19 bases between. Germline values: CDR1 SQVTM, CDR2 ANQGSEA. CDR3 length equals 12 residues. The CDR3 protein is CSADPTGEGAFF. DNA for the CDR3: TGCAGCGCCGATCCGACCGGGGAGGGAGCTTTCTTT.

The V and J genes are TRBV6-6 and TRBJ2-7; 11 nucleotides match TRBD2. J was trimmed by 3 bases and V by 2 bases; bases with no gene match: 3. Germline V gene sequence: CDR1 MNHNY, CDR2 SVGAGI (reference sequence). The CDR3 runs to 15 residues. The CDR3 protein is CASSYVAGGDYEQYF. The CDR3 nucleotides are TGTGCCAGCAGTTACGTAGCGGGAGGGGACTACGAGCAGTACTTC.

The V gene is TRBV4-3, the J gene TRBJ2-5, with 7 bases identical to TRBD1. The CDR3 extends over 15 amino acids. V gave up 1 base and J gave up 4 bases; unmatched junction bases: 6. Germline lookup yields CDR1 LGHNA and CDR2 YSLEER. CDR3 nucleotides: TGCGCCAGCAGCCAAGTTAGGGGGCCGGGAGAGACCCAGTACTTC. Translated: CASSQVRGPGETQYF.

The chain recombines TRBV6-2 or TRBV6-3 with TRBJ2-3; D is ambiguous. The V and J ends lost 6 bases and 4 bases respectively, with 26 bases between them. The CDR3 has 18 residues. Germline CDR1 and CDR2: MNHEY and SVGEGT. The CDR3 DNA sequence: TGTGCCAGCAGCTCCACCCCCAGGATTAGGTTGGGGTCAGATACGCAGTATTTT. This codes for CASSSTPRIRLGSDTQYF.

The rearrangement links TRBV5-1 to TRBJ2-2, with no clear D. The germline gives CDR1 SGHRS, CDR2 YFSETQ. This CDR3 region has 15 residues. Trimming stripped 1 base from V and 2 bases from J, with 9 bases between. CDR3 in amino acids: CASSLMGSNTGELFF. The CDR3 DNA is TGCGCCAGCAGCTTGATGGGCAGCAACACCGGGGAGCTGTTTTTT.

The chain couples TRBV6-5 to TRBJ2-2; D is unclear. CDR1 is MNHEY and CDR2 is SVGAGI in the germline V gene. V lost 6 bases, J lost 6 bases, and 11 bases lay in between. The CDR3 is made up of 13 amino acids. The CDR3, as DNA: TGTGCCAGCAGCCCACTCCTCGCCGGGGAGCTGTTTTTT. This sequence encodes CASSPLLAGELFF.

The J gene is TRBJ2-3, the V gene TRBV12-2; TRBD2 is the table's D call and was not checked against the DNA. TRBV12-2 is designated a pseudogene. The CDR3 runs to 17 residues. The CDR3 loop is CASRPAFREDSTDTQYF. In DNA form, the CDR3 reads TGTGCAAGTCGCCCAGCTTTCCGGGAGGATTCCACAGATACGCAGTATTTT.

This chain joins TRBV5-5 and TRBJ2-7; tentative D call: TRBD1 (6 bases). The CDR3 extends over 13 amino acids. Looked up from germline, CDR1 is SGHKS and CDR2 is YYEKEE (reference sequence). Trimming removed 2 bases from V and 9 bases from J, with 15 bases in between. CDR3 bases: TGTGCCAGCAGCTTAGGACAGCCCAATTTGCAGTACGTC. Protein product: CASSLGQPNLQYV.

A few counts support this clonotype. The rearrangement uses TRBV29-1 and TRBJ2-7; 9 positions match TRBD1. The CDR3 is made up of 14 amino acids. Germline loops: CDR1 SQVTM, CDR2 ANQGSEA. Trimming removed 0 bases from V and 1 base from J; junction bases left unmatched: 1. CDR3 coding DNA: TGCAGCGTTGAAGAGGGGACAGGGTCCTACGAGCAGTACTTC. Its translation is CSVEEGTGSYEQYF.

This clonotype was counted a few times. The chain has TRBV12-3 or TRBV12-4 and TRBJ2-7; D gene uncertain. The V end lost 5 bases, the J end lost 3 bases, and 8 bases lay between the germline ends. CDR3 size: 12 residues. The CDR3 nucleotides are TGTGCCAGCAGTGGGAATATCTACGAGCAGTACTTC. Its protein product is CASSGNIYEQYF.

The CDR3 nucleotides are TGTGCCAGCAGTCATCAATCCTGGGACAGACCCTACGAGCAGTACGTC. Its translation: CASSHQSWDRPYEQYV. The genes are TRBV28 and TRBJ2-7; the match to TRBD1 covers 7 bases. CDR3 length: 16 amino acids. Trimming took 5 bases from V and 2 from J; bases not matched to a gene: 12. CDR1 and CDR2 (germline): MDHEN, SYDVKM.

This clonotype was found once. The chain has TRBV6-1 and TRBJ2-2; 13 bases are a match to TRBD2. Per germline, CDR1 MNHNS and CDR2 SASEGT. The length of the CDR3 is 15 residues. The J segment lost 5 bases and the V segment lost 5 bases, leaving 2 bases of the junction unmatched. The CDR3: CASSRLAGGTGELFF. CDR3 sequence (DNA): TGTGCCAGCAGTCGACTAGCGGGAGGAACCGGGGAGCTGTTTTTT.

This chain uses TRBV20-1 with TRBJ2-3; no clear D gene. The CDR3 totals 14 residues. V shed 0 bases and J shed 0 bases, with 7 bases lying between them. Per the germline V gene, CDR1 is DFQATT and CDR2 is SNEGSKA (reference sequence). CDR3 bases: TGCAGTGCTAGAGAATTCTCCAGCACAGATACGCAGTATTTT. Translating gives CSAREFSSTDTQYF.

The chain has TRBV4-3 and TRBJ2-7, with 7 positions matching TRBD1. Germline CDR1 is LGHNA and CDR2 is YSLEER. The trim removed 3 bases at V and 3 bases at J, leaving 8 bases unmatched. This CDR3 has 15 residues. DNA for the CDR3: TGCGCCAGCAGCCAGGCTTCTCAGGGGGTCTACGAGCAGTACTTC. Its translation is CASSQASQGVYEQYF.

This clonotype was picked up a small number of times. The rearrangement links TRBV12-3 or TRBV12-4 to TRBJ2-2, with TRBD2 as a possible D gene (5 bases). V was clipped by 3 bases and J by 7 bases, with 15 bases between them. The CDR3 has 15 residues. CDR3 protein: CASSFGGLGDGELFF. Written as DNA, the CDR3 is TGTGCCAGCAGTTTTGGAGGTCTAGGTGACGGGGAGCTGTTTTTT.

This clonotype was counted a few times. The J gene is TRBJ1-4, the V gene TRBV27, with D unclear. The germline V and J ends were trimmed by 5 bases and 4 bases, with 14 bases remaining between them. Germline V CDR1 and CDR2: MNHEY, SMNVEV (reference sequence). This CDR3 spans 15 amino acids. The CDR3 reads CASSPTDTINEKLFF. CDR3 DNA sequence: TGTGCCAGCAGTCCCACAGATACAATTAATGAAAAACTGTTTTTT.

The V gene is TRBV18, the J gene TRBJ1-4; D perhaps matches TRBD1 (6 bases). CDR1 is KGHSH and CDR2 is LQKENI in the germline V gene. CDR3 length: 15 amino acids. The V end was cut by 6 bases, the J end by 2 bases, with 13 bases between. The CDR3 DNA reads as TGTGCCAGCTCCCTTACGGGGGGCACTAATGAAAAACTGTTTTTT. Encoded protein: CASSLTGGTNEKLFF. Full variable domain (missing parts from reference TRBV18 and TRBJ1-4): NAGVMQNPRHLVRRRGQEARLRCSPMKGHSHVYWYRQLPEEGLKFMVYLQKENIIDESGMPKERFSAEFPKEGPSILRIQQVVRGDSAAYFCASSLTGGTNEKLFFGSGTQLSVL.

The chain carries TRBV10-3 and TRBJ2-1, with TRBD2 matching 12 bases. This CDR3 spans 15 amino acids. Per the germline V gene, CDR1 is ENHRY and CDR2 is SYGVKD. With 4 bases clipped from V and 9 bases from J, the junction kept 7 bases outside the gene matches. The CDR3 loop reads CAISGDGLAGTEQFF. The CDR3 DNA reads as TGTGCCATCAGTGGGGATGGACTAGCGGGAACTGAGCAGTTCTTC.